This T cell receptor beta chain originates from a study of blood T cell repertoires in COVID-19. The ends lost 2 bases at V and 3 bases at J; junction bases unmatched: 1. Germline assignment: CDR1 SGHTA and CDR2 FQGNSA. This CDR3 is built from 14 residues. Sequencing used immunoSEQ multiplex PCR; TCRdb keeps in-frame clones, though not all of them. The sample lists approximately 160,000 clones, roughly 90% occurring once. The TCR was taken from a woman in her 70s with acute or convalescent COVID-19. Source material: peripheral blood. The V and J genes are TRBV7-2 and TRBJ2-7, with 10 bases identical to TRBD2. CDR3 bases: TGTGCCAGCAGCTTACAGCGGGAGGGCTACGAGCAGTACTTC. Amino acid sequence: CASSLQREGYEQYF.